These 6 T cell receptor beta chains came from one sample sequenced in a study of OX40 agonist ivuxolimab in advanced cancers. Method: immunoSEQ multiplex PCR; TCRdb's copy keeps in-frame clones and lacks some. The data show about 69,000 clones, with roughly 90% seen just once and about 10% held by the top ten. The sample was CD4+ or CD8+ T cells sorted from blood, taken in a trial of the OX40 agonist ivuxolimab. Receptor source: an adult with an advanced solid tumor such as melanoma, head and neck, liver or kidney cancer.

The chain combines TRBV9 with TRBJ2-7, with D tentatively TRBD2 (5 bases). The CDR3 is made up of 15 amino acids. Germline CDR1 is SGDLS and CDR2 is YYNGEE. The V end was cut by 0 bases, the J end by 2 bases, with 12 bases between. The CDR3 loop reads CASSVESGVTYEQYF. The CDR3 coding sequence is TGTGCCAGCAGCGTAGAAAGCGGAGTAACCTACGAGCAGTACTTC.

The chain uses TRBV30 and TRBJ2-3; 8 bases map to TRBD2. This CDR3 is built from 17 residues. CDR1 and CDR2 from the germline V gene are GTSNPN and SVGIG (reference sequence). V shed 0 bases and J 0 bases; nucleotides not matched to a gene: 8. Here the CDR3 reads CAWSVQWLAGSTDTQYF. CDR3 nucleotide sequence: TGTGCCTGGAGTGTACAGTGGCTAGCGGGTAGCACAGATACGCAGTATTTT.

The CDR3 nucleotides read TGTGCCTGGACCGGGGCACCCTCTGGAAACACCATATATTTT. Translated: CAWTGAPSGNTIYF. The chain employs TRBV30 and TRBJ1-3, with a weak D call TRBD1 (5 bases). Germline CDR1 is GTSNPN and CDR2 is SVGIG (reference sequence). The CDR3 has 14 residues. Trimming cost V 4 bases and J 0 bases, with 10 bases left between them.

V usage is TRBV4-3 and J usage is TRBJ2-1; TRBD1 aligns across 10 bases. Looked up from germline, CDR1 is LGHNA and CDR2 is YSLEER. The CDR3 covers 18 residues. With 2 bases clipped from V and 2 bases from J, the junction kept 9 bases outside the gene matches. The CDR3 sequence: CASSQQPHGTGAYNEQFF. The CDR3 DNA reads TGCGCCAGCAGCCAACAGCCCCATGGGACAGGGGCCTACAATGAGCAGTTCTTC.

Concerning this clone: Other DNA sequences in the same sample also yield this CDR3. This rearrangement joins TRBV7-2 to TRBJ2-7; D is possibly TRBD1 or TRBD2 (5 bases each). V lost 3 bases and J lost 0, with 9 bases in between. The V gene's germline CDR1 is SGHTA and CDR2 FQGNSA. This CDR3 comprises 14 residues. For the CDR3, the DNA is TGTGCCAGCAGCTTGGGGGTTTACTCCTACGAGCAGTACTTC. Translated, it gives CASSLGVYSYEQYF.

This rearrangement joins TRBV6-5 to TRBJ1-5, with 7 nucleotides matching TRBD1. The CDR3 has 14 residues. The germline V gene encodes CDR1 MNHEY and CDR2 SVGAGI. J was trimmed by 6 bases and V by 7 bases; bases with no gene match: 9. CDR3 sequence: CASTHRGGGQPQHF. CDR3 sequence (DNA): TGTGCCAGCACCCACAGGGGAGGCGGTCAGCCCCAGCATTTT.